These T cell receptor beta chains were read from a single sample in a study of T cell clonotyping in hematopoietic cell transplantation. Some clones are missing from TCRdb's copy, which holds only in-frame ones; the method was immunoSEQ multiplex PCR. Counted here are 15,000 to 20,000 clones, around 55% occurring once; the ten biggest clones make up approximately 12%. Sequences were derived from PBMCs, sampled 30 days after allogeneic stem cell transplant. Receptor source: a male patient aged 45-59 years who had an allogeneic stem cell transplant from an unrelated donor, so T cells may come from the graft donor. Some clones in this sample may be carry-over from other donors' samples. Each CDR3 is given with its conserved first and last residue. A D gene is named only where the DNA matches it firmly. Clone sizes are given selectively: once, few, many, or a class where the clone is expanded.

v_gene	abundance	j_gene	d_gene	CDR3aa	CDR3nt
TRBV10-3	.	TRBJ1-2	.	CAINPGTNYGYTF	TGTGCCATCAATCCAGGGACTAACTATGGCTACACCTTC
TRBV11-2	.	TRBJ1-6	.	CASSLRNSPLHF	TGTGCCAGCAGCTTACGGAATTCACCCCTCCACTTT
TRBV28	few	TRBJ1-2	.	CASRGGESYGYTF	TGTGCCAGCCGGGGGGGAGAAAGCTATGGCTACACCTTC
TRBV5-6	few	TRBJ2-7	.	CASSRDRREQYF	TGTGCCAGCAGCAGGGACCGCAGGGAGCAGTACTTC
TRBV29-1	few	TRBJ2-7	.	CSAYTASSYEQYF	TGCAGCGCATACACAGCGAGCTCCTACGAGCAGTACTTC
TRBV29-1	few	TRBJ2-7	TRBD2	CSVDLAGTYEQYF	TGCAGCGTTGATCTAGCGGGGACCTACGAGCAGTACTTC
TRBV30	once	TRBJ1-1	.	CAWTAFGGNTEAFF	TGTGCCTGGACTGCCTTTGGGGGTAACACTGAAGCTTTCTTT
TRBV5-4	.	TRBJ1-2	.	CASSPSAGSYGYTF	TGTGCCAGCAGCCCCTCGGCTGGAAGCTATGGCTACACCTTC
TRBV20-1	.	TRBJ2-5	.	CSASPEETQYF	TGCAGTGCTAGTCCAGAAGAGACCCAGTACTTC
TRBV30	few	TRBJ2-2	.	CAWSRQNTGELFF	TGTGCCTGGAGTCGGCAGAACACCGGGGAGCTGTTTTTT
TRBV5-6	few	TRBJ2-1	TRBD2	CASSYPGLAGYNEQFF	TGTGCCAGCAGCTATCCGGGACTAGCGGGATACAATGAGCAGTTCTTC
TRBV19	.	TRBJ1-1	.	CASSIDSPNTEAFF	TGTGCCAGTAGTATCGACAGCCCGAACACTGAAGCTTTCTTT
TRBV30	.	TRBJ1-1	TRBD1	CAWSTGGNTEAFF	TGTGCCTGGAGTACAGGGGGAAACACTGAAGCTTTCTTT
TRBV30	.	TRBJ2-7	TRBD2	CACKREAREQYF	TGTGCCTGTAAGCGGGAGGCCCGCGAGCAGTACTTC
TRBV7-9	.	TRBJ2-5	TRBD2	CASSPRTSGGTQETQYF	TGTGCCAGCAGCCCGCGGACTAGCGGGGGAACTCAAGAGACCCAGTACTTC
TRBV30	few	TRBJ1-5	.	CAWSVQLGRQPQHF	TGTGCCTGGAGTGTACAATTAGGCCGTCAGCCCCAGCATTTT
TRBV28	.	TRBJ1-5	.	CASSIGPYQPQHF	TGTGCCAGCAGTATCGGGCCTTATCAGCCCCAGCATTTT
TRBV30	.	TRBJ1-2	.	CARSRQTSNYGYTF	TGTGCCCGGAGTAGGCAGACATCTAACTATGGCTACACCTTC
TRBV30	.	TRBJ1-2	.	CAWRQAGGPNYGYTF	TGTGCCTGGAGGCAGGCTGGGGGGCCCAACTATGGCTACACCTTC
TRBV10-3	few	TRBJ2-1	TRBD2	CAISVSAGGYNEQFF	TGTGCCATCAGTGTTTCAGCGGGGGGGTACAATGAGCAGTTCTTC
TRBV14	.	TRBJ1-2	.	CASSQVAGADGYTF	TGTGCCAGCAGCCAAGTTGCAGGGGCGGATGGCTACACCTTC
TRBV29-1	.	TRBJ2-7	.	CSVDGSGSYEQYF	TGCAGCGTTGACGGGTCGGGCTCCTACGAGCAGTACTTC
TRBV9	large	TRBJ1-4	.	CASSVDGARREKLFF	TGTGCCAGCAGCGTAGACGGGGCGCGGAGGGAAAAACTGTTTTTT
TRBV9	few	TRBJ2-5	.	CASSVVGGETQYF	TGTGCCAGCAGCGTAGTGGGTGGAGAGACCCAGTACTTC
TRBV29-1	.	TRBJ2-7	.	CSVGGGAVGYEQYF	TGCAGCGTTGGGGGGGGCGCGGTCGGCTACGAGCAGTACTTC
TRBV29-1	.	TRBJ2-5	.	CSVEGLGLGETQYF	TGCAGCGTTGAAGGGTTAGGGTTGGGAGAGACCCAGTACTTC
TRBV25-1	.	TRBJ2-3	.	CASGWNTQYF	TGTGCCAGCGGTTGGAATACGCAGTATTTT
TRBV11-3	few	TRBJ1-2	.	CASSSRRGNYGYTF	TGTGCCAGCAGTTCGCGTAGGGGGAACTATGGCTACACCTTC
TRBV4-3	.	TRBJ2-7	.	CASSRGRGEPYEQYF	TGCGCCAGCAGCCGCGGACGGGGAGAACCCTACGAGCAGTACTTC
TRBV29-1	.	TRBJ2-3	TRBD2	CSVDRGGSTDTQYF	TGCAGCGTTGATCGGGGGGGTAGCACAGATACGCAGTATTTT
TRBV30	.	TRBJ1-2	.	CAWSEGYYGYTF	TGTGCCTGGAGTGAGGGGTACTATGGCTACACCTTC
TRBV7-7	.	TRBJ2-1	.	CASSSGFNEQFF	TGTGCCAGCAGTTCAGGGTTCAATGAGCAGTTCTTC
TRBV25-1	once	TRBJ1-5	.	CASSEVPGGPQHF	TGTGCCAGCAGTGAAGTTCCGGGCGGGCCCCAGCATTTT
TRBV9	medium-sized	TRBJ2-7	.	CASSEMGEYEQYF	TGTGCCAGCAGCGAAATGGGGGAGTACGAGCAGTACTTC
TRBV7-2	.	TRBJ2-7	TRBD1	CASSLVVGTGAYEQYF	TGTGCCAGCAGCTTAGTAGTCGGGACAGGGGCCTACGAGCAGTACTTC
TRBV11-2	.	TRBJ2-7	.	CASSPTPSYEQYF	TGTGCCAGCAGCCCAACACCTTCCTACGAGCAGTACTTC
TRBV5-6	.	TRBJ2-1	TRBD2	CASRDGGAPYNEQFF	TGTGCCAGCAGGGACGGGGGGGCCCCCTACAATGAGCAGTTCTTC
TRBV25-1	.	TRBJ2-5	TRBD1	CASSDPGTGFETQYF	TGTGCCAGCAGTGACCCTGGGACAGGGTTTGAGACCCAGTACTTC
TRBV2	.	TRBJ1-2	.	CASSERVSRDYGYTF	TGTGCCAGCAGTGAAAGGGTATCCCGGGACTATGGCTACACCTTC
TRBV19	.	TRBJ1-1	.	CASSIGGRMNTEAFF	TGTGCCAGTAGTATAGGGGGACGTATGAACACTGAAGCTTTCTTT
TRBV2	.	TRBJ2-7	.	CASSDQGNYEQYF	TGTGCCAGCAGTGACCAGGGGAACTACGAGCAGTACTTC
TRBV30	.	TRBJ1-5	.	CAWSVPGEVQPQHF	TGTGCCTGGAGTGTACCGGGGGAGGTCCAGCCCCAGCATTTT
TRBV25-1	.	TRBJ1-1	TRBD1	CASSDDRDTEAFF	TGTGCCAGCAGTGATGACAGGGACACTGAAGCTTTCTTT
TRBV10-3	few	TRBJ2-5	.	CAISESETQYF	TGTGCCATCAGTGAGTCTGAGACCCAGTACTTC
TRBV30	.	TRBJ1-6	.	CAWRVTGFTYNSPLHF	TGTGCCTGGAGGGTAACAGGCTTCACCTATAATTCACCCCTCCACTTT